This TCR beta chain was recovered during a study of shared T cell receptors in the human thymus. Trimming left V 9 bases short and J 2 bases short, with 16 bases between. Per germline, CDR1 LGHNT and CDR2 FRNRAP. CDR3 length: 14 residues. Sequencing was performed with immunoSEQ multiplex PCR; in TCRdb, only in-frame clones are kept and a portion is missing. The table records approximately 490,000 clones, about 80% of them present only once. These records were also assigned to another study, of human thymus T cells.

V is TRBV12-5 and J is TRBJ1-2, with D uncertain. Material: thymocytes. The source of this sequence is a boy in the first two years of life with a congenital heart defect. This CDR3 reads CASSTPYANYGYTF. CDR3 nucleotides: TGTGCTAGCTCAACTCCCTATGCAAACTATGGCTACACCTTC.